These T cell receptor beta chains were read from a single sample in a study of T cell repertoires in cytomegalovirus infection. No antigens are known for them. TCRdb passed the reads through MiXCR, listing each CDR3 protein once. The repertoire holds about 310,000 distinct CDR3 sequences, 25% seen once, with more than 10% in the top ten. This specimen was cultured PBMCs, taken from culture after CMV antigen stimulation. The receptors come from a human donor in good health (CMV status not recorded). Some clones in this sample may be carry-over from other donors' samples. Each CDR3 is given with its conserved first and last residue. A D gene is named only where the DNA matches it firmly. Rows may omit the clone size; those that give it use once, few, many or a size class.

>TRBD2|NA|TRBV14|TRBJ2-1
CASSQGLWTSGSEDEQFF
TGTGCCAGCAGCCAAGGCCTTTGGACTAGCGGGAGCGAGGATGAGCAGTTCTTC
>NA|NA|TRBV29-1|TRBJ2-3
CSADRLLSSTQYF
TGCAGCGCCGACAGGCTCTTATCAAGTACGCAGTATTTT
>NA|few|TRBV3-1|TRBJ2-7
CASSQLQRVYEQYF
TGTGCCAGCAGCCAACTCCAGCGGGTCTACGAGCAGTACTTC
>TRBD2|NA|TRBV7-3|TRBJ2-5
CASSQAGGPGETQYF
TGTGCCAGCAGTCAAGCGGGAGGGCCGGGAGAGACCCAGTACTTC
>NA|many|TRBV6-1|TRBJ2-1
CASSKHGPPYNEQFF
TGTGCCAGCAGCAAACACGGACCTCCCTACAATGAGCAGTTCTTC
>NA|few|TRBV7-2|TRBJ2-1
CASSLKLEQFF
TGTGCCAGCAGCTTAAAACTGGAGCAGTTCTTC
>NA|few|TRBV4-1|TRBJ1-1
CASSPWAGGAQNTEAFF
TGCGCCAGCAGCCCATGGGCAGGAGGGGCCCAGAACACTGAAGCTTTCTTT
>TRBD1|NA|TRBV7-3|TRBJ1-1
CASSLWVDREISMNTEAFF
TGTGCCAGCAGCTTATGGGTCGACAGGGAAATCTCCATGAACACTGAAGCTTTCTTT
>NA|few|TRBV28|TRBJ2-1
CASRAAPPGGDEQFF
TGTGCCAGCAGAGCCGCCCCCCCGGGCGGAGATGAGCAGTTCTTC
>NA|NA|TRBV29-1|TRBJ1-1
CSVEDLWGAGTEAFF
TGCAGCGTTGAAGATCTTTGGGGGGCGGGCACTGAAGCTTTCTTT
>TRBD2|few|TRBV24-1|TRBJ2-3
CATSDFLAGEADTQYF
TGTGCCACCAGTGATTTCCTAGCGGGAGAAGCAGATACGCAGTATTTT
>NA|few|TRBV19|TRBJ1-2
CASSIPRVSGGGYTF
TGTGCCAGTAGTATCCCGAGGGTATCGGGGGGTGGCTACACCTTC
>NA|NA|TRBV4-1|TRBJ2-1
CASSQVEGLQINEQFF
TGCGCCAGCAGCCAAGTTGAAGGACTGCAGATCAATGAGCAGTTCTTC
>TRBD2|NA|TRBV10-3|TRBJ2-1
CAISESRLAGDEQFF
TGTGCCATCAGTGAGTCTAGGCTAGCGGGAGACGAGCAGTTCTTC